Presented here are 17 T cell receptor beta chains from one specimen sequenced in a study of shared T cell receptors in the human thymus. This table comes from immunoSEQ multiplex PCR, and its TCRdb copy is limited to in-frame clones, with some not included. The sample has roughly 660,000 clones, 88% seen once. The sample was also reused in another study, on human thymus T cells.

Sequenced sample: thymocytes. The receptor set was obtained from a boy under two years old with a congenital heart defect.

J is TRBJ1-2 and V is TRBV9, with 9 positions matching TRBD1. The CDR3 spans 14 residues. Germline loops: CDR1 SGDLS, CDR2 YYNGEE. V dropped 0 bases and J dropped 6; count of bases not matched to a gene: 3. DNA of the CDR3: TGTGCCAGCAGCGTAGGGGACAGGGTACATGGCTACACCTTC. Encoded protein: CASSVGDRVHGYTF.

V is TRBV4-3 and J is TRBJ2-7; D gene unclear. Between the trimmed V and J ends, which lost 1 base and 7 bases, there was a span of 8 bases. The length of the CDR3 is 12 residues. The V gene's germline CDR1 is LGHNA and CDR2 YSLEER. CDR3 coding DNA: TGCGCCAGCAGCCAAGGTCCCGGGGAGCAGTACTTC. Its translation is CASSQGPGEQYF.

The CDR3 region has the DNA TGTGCCTGGAGTGTGCGGCAGGGGCCTAGCACAGATACGCAGTATTTT. Translating it yields CAWSVRQGPSTDTQYF. The rearrangement links TRBV30 to TRBJ2-3; possibly TRBD1 for D (6 bases). Per germline, CDR1 GTSNPN and CDR2 SVGIG (reference sequence). Trimming took off 0 bases at V and 0 bases at J, with 13 bases between the two ends. This CDR3 spans 16 amino acids.

The CDR3, as DNA: TGCAGCGCCCGGGACAGGGAGGGTTCCTACAATGAGCAGTTCTTC. Its protein is CSARDREGSYNEQFF. The chain couples TRBV29-1 to TRBJ2-1; 9 bases map to TRBD1. V trimming: 7 bases; J trimming: 1 base; junction bases outside the gene matches: 8. This CDR3 contains 15 residues. Germline loops: CDR1 SQVTM, CDR2 ANQGSEA.

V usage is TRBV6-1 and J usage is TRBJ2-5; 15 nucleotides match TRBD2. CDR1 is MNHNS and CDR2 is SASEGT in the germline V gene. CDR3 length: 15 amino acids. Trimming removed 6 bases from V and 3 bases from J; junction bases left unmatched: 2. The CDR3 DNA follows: TGTGCCAGCAGCGGGACTAGCGGGAGGAAAGAGACCCAGTACTTC. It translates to CASSGTSGRKETQYF.

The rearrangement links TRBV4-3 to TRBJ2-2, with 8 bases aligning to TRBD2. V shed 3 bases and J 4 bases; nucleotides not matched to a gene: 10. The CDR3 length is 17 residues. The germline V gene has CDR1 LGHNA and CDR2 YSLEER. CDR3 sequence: CASSHSGGTRGTGELFF. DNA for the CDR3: TGCGCCAGCAGCCATTCAGGCGGGACTAGGGGCACCGGGGAGCTGTTTTTT.

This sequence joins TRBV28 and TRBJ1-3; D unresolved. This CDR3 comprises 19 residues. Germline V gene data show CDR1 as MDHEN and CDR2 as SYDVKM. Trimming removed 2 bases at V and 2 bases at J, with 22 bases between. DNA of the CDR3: TGTGCCAGCAGTTTACGTTTGAGAGGAGGTATCGTAACTGGAAACACCATATATTTT. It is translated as CASSLRLRGGIVTGNTIYF.

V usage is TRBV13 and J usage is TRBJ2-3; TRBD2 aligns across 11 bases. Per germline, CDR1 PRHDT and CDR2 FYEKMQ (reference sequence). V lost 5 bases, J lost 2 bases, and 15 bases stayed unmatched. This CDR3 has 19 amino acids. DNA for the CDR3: TGTGCCAGCAGCCCCCGCGGGACTAGCGGAGGGGGGGTCACAGATACGCAGTATTTT. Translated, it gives CASSPRGTSGGGVTDTQYF.

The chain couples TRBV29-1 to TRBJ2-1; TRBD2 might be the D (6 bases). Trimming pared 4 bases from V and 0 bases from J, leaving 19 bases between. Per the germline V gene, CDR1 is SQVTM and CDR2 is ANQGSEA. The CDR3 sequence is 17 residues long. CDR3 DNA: TGCAGCGTTGGTCCCCCCCAGCGGGTGAGCTCCTACAATGAGCAGTTCTTC. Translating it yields CSVGPPQRVSSYNEQFF.

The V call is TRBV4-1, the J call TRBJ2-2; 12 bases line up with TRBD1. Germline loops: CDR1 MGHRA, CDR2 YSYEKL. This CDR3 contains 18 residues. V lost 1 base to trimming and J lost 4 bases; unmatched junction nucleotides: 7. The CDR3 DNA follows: TGCGCCAGCAGCCAAGGCTCCGGGACAGGGGGCGCCACCGGGGAGCTGTTTTTT. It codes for CASSQGSGTGGATGELFF.

The CDR3 sequence is CASRSRSYEQYF. DNA of the CDR3: TGTGCCAGCAGGTCGCGTTCCTACGAGCAGTACTTC. The V gene is TRBV27, the J gene TRBJ2-7; D is uncertain. CDR3 length equals 12 residues. Per germline, CDR1 MNHEY and CDR2 SMNVEV (reference sequence). V lost 6 bases to trimming and J lost 1 base, with 7 bases between them.

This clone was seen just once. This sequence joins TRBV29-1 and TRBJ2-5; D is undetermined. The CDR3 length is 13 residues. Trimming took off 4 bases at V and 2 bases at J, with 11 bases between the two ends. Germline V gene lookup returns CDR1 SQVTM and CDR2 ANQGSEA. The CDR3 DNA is TGCAGCGTTGTCGAAGTACAACAAGAGACCCAGTACTTC. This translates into CSVVEVQQETQYF.

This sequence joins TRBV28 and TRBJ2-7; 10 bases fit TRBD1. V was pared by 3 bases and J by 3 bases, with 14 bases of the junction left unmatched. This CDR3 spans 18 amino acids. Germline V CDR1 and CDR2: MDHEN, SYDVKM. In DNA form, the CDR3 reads TGTGCCAGCAGTTTGCCAATAATCCGGGACAGGGGACACTACGAGCAGTACTTC. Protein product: CASSLPIIRDRGHYEQYF.

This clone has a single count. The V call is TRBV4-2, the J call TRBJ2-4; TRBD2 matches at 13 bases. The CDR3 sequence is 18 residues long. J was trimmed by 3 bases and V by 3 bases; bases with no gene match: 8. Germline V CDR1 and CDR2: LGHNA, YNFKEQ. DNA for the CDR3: TGTGCCAGCAGCCAGGCAACTAGCGGGAGGGTGGGCAAAAACATTCAGTACTTC. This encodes CASSQATSGRVGKNIQYF.

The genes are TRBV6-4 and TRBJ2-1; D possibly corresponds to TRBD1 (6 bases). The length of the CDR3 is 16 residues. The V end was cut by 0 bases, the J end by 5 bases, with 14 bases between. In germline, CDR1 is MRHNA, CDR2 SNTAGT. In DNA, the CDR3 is TGTGCCAGCAGTGACTCGTACCAGGGGAGAAACAATGAGCAGTTCTTC. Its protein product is CASSDSYQGRNNEQFF.

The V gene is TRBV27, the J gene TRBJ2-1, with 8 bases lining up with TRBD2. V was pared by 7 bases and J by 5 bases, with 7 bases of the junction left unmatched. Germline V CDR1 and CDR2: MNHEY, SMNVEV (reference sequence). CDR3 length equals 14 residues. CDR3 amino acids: CASTRLAGNNEQFF. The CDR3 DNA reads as TGTGCCAGCACCCGCCTAGCGGGCAACAATGAGCAGTTCTTC.

DNA of the CDR3: TGTGCCAGCAGTTTGGGGGAGGCGCAGGGAGAGACCCAGTACTTC. Translated, it gives CASSLGEAQGETQYF. The rearrangement links TRBV11-2 to TRBJ2-5; D perhaps matches TRBD2 (6 bases). Trimming cost V 6 bases and J 4 bases, with 18 bases left between them. The CDR3 has 15 residues. Per germline, CDR1 SGHAT and CDR2 FQNNGV.